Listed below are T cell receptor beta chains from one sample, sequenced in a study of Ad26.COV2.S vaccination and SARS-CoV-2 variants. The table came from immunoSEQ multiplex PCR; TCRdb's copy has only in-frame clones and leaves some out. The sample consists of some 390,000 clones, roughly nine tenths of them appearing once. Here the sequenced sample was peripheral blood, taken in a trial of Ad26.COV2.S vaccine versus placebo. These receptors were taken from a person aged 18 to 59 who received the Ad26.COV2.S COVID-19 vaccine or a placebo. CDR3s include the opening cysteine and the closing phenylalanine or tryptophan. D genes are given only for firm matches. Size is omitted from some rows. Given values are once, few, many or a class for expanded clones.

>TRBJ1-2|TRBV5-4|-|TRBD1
TGTGCCAGCAGCTCCCCGGGACAGGGGTTTCATGGCTACACCTTC
CASSSPGQGFHGYTF
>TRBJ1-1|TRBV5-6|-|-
TGTGCCAGCAGCGGATCGACACAGGGGAACACTGAAGCTTTCTTT
CASSGSTQGNTEAFF
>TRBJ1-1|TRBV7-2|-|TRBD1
TGTGCCAGCAGCGTTGGACAGGCCATAAACACTGAAGCTTTCTTT
CASSVGQAINTEAFF
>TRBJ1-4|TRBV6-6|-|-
TGTGCCAGTCAGGACCTTCGAGAAAAACTGTTTTTT
CASQDLREKLFF
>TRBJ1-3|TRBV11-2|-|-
TGTGCCAGCACCCGAATAGGCAACAGAAGAGGAAACACCATATATTTT
CASTRIGNRRGNTIYF
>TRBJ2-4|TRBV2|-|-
TGTGCCAGCAGACCAACAGGGTGGATTCAGTACTTC
CASRPTGWIQYF
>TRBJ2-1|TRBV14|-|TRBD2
TGTGCCAGCAGCCAAGAGACGCGGGGGTACAATGAGCAGTTCTTC
CASSQETRGYNEQFF
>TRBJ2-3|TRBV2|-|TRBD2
TGTGCCAGCAGCGATGGGACTAGCGGGGGGAAAGATACGCAGTATTTT
CASSDGTSGGKDTQYF
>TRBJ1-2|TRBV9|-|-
TGTGCCAGCAGCGTATGTTTTCGTTGGGGGGGATATGGCTACACCTTC
CASSVCFRWGGYGYTF
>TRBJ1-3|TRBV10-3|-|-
TGTGCCATCAATGACGGCAGAACCGCTGGAAACACCATATATTTT
CAINDGRTAGNTIYF
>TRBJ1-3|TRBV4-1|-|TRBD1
TGCGCCAGCAGCCACCAGACAGGGGGCGCGGGAAACACCATATATTTT
CASSHQTGGAGNTIYF
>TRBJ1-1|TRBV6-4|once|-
TGTGCCAGCAGTGACTCGGGGGGGCTGAGAACTGAAGCTTTCTTT
CASSDSGGLRTEAFF
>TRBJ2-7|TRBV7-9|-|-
TGTGCCAGCAGCCTAGTTAGCTCCTACGAGCAGTACTTC
CASSLVSSYEQYF
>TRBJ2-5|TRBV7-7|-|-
TGTGCCAGCAGCGTCGCGGGTCAAGAGACCCAGTACTTC
CASSVAGQETQYF
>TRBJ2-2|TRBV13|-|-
TGTGCCAGCAGCTTAGAGATCGGGGAGCTGTTTTTT
CASSLEIGELFF
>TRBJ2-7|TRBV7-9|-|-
TGTGCCAGCAGCTTAGTTGGCAGAACCTACGAGCAGTACTTC
CASSLVGRTYEQYF
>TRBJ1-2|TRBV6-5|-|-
TGTGCCAGCAGTTACGATGGGAGGGGGGGGGCCTATGGCTACACCTTC
CASSYDGRGGAYGYTF
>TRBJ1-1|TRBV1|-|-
TGCACCAGCAGCCAAGTGGGAACGGTCACACCGAACACTGAAGCTTTCTTT
CTSSQVGTVTPNTEAFF
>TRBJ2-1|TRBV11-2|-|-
TGTGCCAGCAGCTTATTGGGTGAGCAGTTCTTC
CASSLLGEQFF
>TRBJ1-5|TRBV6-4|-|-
TGTGCCAGCAGTGACCCATCGGGGGGCGGGCGGCCCCAGCATTTT
CASSDPSGGGRPQHF
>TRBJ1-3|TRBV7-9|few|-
TGTGCCAGCAGCTTACAAGTGAGCGGAAACACCATATATTTT
CASSLQVSGNTIYF
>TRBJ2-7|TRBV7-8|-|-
TGTGCCAGCAGCCTAGGGGTCGGGACCTACTACGAGCAGTACTTC
CASSLGVGTYYEQYF
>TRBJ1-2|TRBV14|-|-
TGTGCCAGCAGCCAGTATTCACCCGGGACTGGAGGGCTTAGCTACACCTTC
CASSQYSPGTGGLSYTF
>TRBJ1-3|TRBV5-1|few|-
TGCGCCAGCAGACAAAACAGGGACTCTGGAAACACCATATATTTT
CASRQNRDSGNTIYF
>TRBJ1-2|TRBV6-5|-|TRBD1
TGTGCCAGCAGCCGTGGACAGGGCGGAGGCGGCTACACCTTC
CASSRGQGGGGYTF
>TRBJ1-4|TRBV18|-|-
TGTGCCAGCTCACCACAAGGGGGAACTAATGAAAAACTGTTTTTT
CASSPQGGTNEKLFF
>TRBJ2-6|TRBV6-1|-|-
TGTGCCAGCAGTGGCGGGGCAGGGGCTGGGGCCAACGTCCTGACTTTC
CASSGGAGAGANVLTF